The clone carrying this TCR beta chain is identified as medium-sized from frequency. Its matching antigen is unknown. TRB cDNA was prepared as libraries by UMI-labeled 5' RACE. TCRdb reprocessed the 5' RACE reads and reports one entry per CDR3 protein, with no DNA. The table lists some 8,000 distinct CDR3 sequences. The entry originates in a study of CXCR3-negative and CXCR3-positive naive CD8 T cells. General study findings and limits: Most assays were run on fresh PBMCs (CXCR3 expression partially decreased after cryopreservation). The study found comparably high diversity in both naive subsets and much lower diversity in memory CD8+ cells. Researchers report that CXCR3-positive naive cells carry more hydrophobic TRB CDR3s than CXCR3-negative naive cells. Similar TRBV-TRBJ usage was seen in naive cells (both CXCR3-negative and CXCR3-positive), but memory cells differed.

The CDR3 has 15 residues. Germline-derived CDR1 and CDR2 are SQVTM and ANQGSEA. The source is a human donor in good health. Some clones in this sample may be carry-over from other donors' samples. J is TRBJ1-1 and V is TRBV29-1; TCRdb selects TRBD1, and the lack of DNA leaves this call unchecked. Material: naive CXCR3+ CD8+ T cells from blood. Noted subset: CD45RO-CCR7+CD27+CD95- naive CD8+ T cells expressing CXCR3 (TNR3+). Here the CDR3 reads CSVDRTDRENTEAFF.